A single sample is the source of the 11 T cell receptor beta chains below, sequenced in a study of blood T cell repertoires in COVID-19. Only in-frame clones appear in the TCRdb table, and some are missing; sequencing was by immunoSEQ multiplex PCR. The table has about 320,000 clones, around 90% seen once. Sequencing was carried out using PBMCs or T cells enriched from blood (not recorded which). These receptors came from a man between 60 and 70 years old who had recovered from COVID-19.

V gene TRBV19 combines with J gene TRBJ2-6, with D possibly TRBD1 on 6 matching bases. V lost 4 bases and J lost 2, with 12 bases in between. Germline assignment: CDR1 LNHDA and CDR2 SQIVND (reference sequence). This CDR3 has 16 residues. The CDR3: CASSTRNRAGANVLTF. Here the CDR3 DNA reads TGTGCCAGTAGTACAAGGAACAGGGCTGGGGCCAACGTCCTGACTTTC.

The CDR3 bases are TGTGCCAGCAGTTACTCCCTACTTCGTCGGGAGCAGTACTTC. Its protein product is CASSYSLLRREQYF. This chain joins TRBV6-5 and TRBJ2-7; D gene uncertain. The CDR3 loop spans 14 amino acids. The germline CDR1 and CDR2 sequences are MNHEY and SVGAGI. V gave up 0 bases and J gave up 7 bases, with 13 bases separating them.

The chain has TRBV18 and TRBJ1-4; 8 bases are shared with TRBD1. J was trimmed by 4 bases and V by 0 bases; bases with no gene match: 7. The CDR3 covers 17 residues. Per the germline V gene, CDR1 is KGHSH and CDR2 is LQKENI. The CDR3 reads CASSPPNRGVDNEKLFF. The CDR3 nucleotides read TGTGCCAGCTCACCACCGAACAGGGGGGTCGATAATGAAAAACTGTTTTTT.

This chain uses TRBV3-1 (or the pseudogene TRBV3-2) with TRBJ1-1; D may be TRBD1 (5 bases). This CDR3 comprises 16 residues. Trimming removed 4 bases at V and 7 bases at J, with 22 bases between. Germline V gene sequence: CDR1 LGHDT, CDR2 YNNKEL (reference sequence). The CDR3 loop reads CASSPNPLIGTSEAFF. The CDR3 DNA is TGTGCCAGCAGCCCAAACCCCCTGATAGGGACTAGTGAAGCTTTCTTT.

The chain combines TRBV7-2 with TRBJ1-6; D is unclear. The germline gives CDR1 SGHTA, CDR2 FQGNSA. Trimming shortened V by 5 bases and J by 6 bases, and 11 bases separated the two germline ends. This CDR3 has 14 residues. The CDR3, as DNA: TGTGCCAGCAGCCCCGGACGGGGTAATTCACCCCTCCACTTT. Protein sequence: CASSPGRGNSPLHF.

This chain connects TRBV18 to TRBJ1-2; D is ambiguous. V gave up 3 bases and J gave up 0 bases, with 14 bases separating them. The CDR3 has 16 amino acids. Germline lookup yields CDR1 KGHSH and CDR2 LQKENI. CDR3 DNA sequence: TGTGCCAGCTCACCGTTCCAGGTTTCATCTAACTATGGCTACACCTTC. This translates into CASSPFQVSSNYGYTF.

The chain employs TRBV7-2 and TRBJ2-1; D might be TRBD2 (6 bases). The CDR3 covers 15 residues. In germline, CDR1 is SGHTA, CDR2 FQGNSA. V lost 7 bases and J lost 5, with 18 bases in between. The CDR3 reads CASTIGGTVNNEQFF. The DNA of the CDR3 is TGTGCCAGCACTATCGGGGGAACGGTCAACAATGAGCAGTTCTTC.

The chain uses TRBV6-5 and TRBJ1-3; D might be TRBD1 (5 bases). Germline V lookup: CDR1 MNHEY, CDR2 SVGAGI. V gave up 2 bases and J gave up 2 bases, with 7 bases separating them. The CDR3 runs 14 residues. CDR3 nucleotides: TGTGCCAGCAGTTACGGGGCGGCTGGAAACACCATATATTTT. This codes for CASSYGAAGNTIYF.

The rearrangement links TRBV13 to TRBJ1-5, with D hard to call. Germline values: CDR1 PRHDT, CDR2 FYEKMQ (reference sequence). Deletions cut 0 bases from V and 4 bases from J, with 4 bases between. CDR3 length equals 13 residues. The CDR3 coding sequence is TGTGCCAGCAGCTTAGGGCAGAATCAGCCCCAGCATTTT. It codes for CASSLGQNQPQHF.

The chain's CDR3 is CASSSLLPLNTEAFF. The DNA for the CDR3 is TGTGCCAGCAGTTCCTTACTCCCTTTGAACACTGAAGCTTTCTTT. The chain joins TRBV7-9 to TRBJ1-1; unclear D gene. Germline V gene sequence: CDR1 SEHNR, CDR2 FQNEAQ (reference sequence). Trimming removed 6 bases from V and 0 bases from J, with 14 bases in between. This CDR3 has 15 residues. The whole variable domain, remainder taken from reference TRBV7-9 and TRBJ1-1, is DTGVSQNPRHKITKRGQNVTFRCDPISEHNRLYWYRQTLGQGPEFLTYFQNEAQLEKSRLLSDRFSAERPKGSFSTLEIQRTEQGDSAMYLCASSSLLPLNTEAFFGQGTRLTVV.

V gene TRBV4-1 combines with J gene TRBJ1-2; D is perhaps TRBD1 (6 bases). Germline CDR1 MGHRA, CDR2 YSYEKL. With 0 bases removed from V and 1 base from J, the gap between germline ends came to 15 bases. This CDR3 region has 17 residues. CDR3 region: CASSQDDRDTFNYGYTF. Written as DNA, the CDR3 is TGCGCCAGCAGCCAAGATGACCGGGACACTTTTAACTATGGCTACACCTTC.